This TCR beta chain comes out of a study of beta chain features in type 1 diabetes. Concerning this clone: Its target is unknown.

Study-wide results and limits: Patients with Type 1 diabetes showed moderately but significantly shorter TCRB CDR3s in all four CD4+ subsets. PCR, the amplification step, might favor shorter templates, equally in patients and controls.

This CDR3 has 14 residues. The trim removed 7 bases at V and 6 bases at J, leaving 11 bases unmatched. The germline CDR1 and CDR2 sequences are MNHEY and SVGAGI. Expressed TCRB transcripts were sequenced, since all the RNA that had been isolated was reverse transcribed. Here immunoSEQ multiplex PCR was the method, and the copy in TCRdb shows in-frame clones only, minus some. The table shows about 170,000 clones, with about 7.8% occurring only once. Sequenced: central memory CD4+ T cells from blood. The clonotype originates from a middle-aged woman with type 1 diabetes. The gene calls are TRBV6-5 and TRBJ1-2; 7 bases line up with TRBD1. CDR3 sequence (DNA): TGTGCCAGCACCCAAGGCGGGACAGCCAATGGCTACACCTTC. Its protein is CASTQGGTANGYTF.